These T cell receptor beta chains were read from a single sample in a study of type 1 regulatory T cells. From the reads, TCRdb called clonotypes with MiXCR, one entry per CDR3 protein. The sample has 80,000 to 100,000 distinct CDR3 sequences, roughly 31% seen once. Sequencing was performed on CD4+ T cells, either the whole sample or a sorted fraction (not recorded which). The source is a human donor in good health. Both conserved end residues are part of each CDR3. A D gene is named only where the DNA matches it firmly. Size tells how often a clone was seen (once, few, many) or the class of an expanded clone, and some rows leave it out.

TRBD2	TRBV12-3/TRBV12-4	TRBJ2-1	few	TGTGCCAGCAGTCCCGCGCTAGGCGGGAGCAACAATGAGCAGTTCTTC	CASSPALGGSNNEQFF
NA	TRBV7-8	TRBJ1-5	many	TGTGCCAGCAGCCCTACCTGGGAGGGCAATCAGCCCCAGCATTTT	CASSPTWEGNQPQHF
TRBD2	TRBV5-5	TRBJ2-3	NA	TGTGCCAGCAGCCCAATAGCGGGAAGTCGAGATACGCAGTATTTT	CASSPIAGSRDTQYF
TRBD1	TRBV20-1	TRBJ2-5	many	TGCAGTGCTAGGGGGGACAGCCACGAGACCCAGTACTTC	CSARGDSHETQYF
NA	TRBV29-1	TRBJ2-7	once	TGCAGCGTTCGTATGGGGGTCACACCAGACTACGAGCAGTACTTC	CSVRMGVTPDYEQYF
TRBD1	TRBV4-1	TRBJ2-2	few	TGCGCCAGCAGCCAAGAAGGGGGCCTGAACACCGGGGAGCTGTTTTTT	CASSQEGGLNTGELFF
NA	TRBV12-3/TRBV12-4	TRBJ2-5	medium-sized	TGTGCCAGCAGTGGACATGGGGAGACCCAGTACTTC	CASSGHGETQYF
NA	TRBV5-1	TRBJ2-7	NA	TGCGCCAGCAGCCATGGACCCTACCGGGAGCAGTACTTC	CASSHGPYREQYF
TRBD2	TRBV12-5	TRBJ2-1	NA	TGTGCTAGTGGTTTCCCCCTGGCTAGCGGGAGTAATGAGCAGTTCTTC	CASGFPLASGSNEQFF
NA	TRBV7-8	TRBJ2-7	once	TGTGCCAGCAGCTTAGCGGAAGGGGCGCTTTACGAGCAGTACTTC	CASSLAEGALYEQYF
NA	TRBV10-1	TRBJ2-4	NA	TGCGCCAGCAGTGAGTCGATAGTAACAGCCAAAAACATTCAGTACTTC	CASSESIVTAKNIQYF
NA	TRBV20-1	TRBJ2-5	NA	TGCAGTGCTAGCGGCTTTACGGGAGAGACCCAGTACTTC	CSASGFTGETQYF
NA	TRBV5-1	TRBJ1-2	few	TGCGCCAGCTCGGGCCTCCACGGTAACTATGGCTACACCTTC	CASSGLHGNYGYTF
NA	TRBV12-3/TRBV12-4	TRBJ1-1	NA	TGTGCCAGCAGTTTGTTGATGGGAACTGAAGCTTTCTTT	CASSLLMGTEAFF
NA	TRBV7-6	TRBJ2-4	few	TGTGCCAGCAGCTTAGATCCGACGGGAGCCAAAAACATTCAGTACTTC	CASSLDPTGAKNIQYF
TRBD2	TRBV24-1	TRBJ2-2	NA	TGTGTCACGAGTCAAACGGGGACTAGTAACACCGGGGAGCTGTTTTTT	CVTSQTGTSNTGELFF
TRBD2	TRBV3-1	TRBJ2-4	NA	TGTGCCAGCAGCCAAACCTGGGCTAGCGGGGGAGACATTCAGTACTTC	CASSQTWASGGDIQYF
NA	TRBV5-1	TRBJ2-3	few	TGCGCCAGCAGCTCTTACCCCTCAGATACGCAGTATTTT	CASSSYPSDTQYF
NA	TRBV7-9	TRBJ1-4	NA	TGTGCCAGCAGCCCACAACCATTCCGGGGCTCGAAGGATGAAAAACTGTTTTTT	CASSPQPFRGSKDEKLFF
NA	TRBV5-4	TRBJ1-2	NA	TGTGCCAGCAGCTTGGGTTCTTTGGATGGCTACACCTTC	CASSLGSLDGYTF
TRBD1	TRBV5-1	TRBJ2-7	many	TGCGCCAGCAGCTTACAGGGGCCTGATTCCTACGAGCAGTACTTC	CASSLQGPDSYEQYF
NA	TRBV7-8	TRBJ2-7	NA	TGTGCCAGCAGCTTAGCGGGGTTGAGCTCCTACGAGCAGTACTTC	CASSLAGLSSYEQYF
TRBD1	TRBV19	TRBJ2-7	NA	TGTGCCAGTAGACCCCGAGGGGGCTCCGAGCAGTACTTC	CASRPRGGSEQYF
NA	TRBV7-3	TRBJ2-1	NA	TGTGCCAGCAGCTTAGGCCGGGCAGACTACAATGAGCAGTTCTTC	CASSLGRADYNEQFF
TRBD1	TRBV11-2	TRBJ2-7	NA	TGTGCCAGCAGCGAACCGGGACAGCTAACTTCCTACGAGCAGTACTTC	CASSEPGQLTSYEQYF
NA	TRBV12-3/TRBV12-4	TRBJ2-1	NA	TGTGCCACCGCAGACACCAATGAGCAGTTCTTC	CATADTNEQFF
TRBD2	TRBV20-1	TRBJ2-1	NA	TGCAGTGCTGGGCCGGGGACTAGCGGGACAAATGAGCAGTTCTTC	CSAGPGTSGTNEQFF
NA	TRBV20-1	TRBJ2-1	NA	TGCAGTGCTAGACCTACGTCGGGGTGGAATGAGCAGTTCTTC	CSARPTSGWNEQFF
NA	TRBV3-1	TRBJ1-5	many	TGTGCCAGCAGCCAGGGTGGACGCAATCAGCCCCAGCATTTT	CASSQGGRNQPQHF
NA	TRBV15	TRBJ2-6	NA	TGTGCCACCAGCAGAGGCACCGCTGGACTACCTGGGGCCAACGTCCTGACTTTC	CATSRGTAGLPGANVLTF
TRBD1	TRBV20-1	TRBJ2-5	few	TGCAGTGCTAGCGGAGACAGGGGTCAAGAGACCCAGTACTTC	CSASGDRGQETQYF
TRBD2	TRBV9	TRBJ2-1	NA	TGTGCCAGCAGCGTACAATCCCACACGGGACTAAGCTACAATGAGCAGTTCTTT	CASSVQSHTGLSYNEQFF
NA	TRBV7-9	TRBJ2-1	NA	TGTGCCAGCAGCCCCGGACGAAGAAGCAATGAGCAGTTCTTC	CASSPGRRSNEQFF
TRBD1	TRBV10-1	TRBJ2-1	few	TGCGCCAGCAGTGGGGGGGGACAGGGCCTGGAAAATGAGCAGTTCTTC	CASSGGGQGLENEQFF
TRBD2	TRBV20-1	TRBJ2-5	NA	TGCAGTGCTAGAGAGCTAGCGGGAGCCGGCCGAGAGACCCAGTACTTC	CSARELAGAGRETQYF
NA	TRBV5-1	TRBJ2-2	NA	TGCGCCAGCAGCTCGGGACAAACGAACCAAAACACCGGGGAGCTGTTTTTT	CASSSGQTNQNTGELFF
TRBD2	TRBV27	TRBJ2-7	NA	TGTGCCAGCAGTTCATCAGCGGGAGGGCCAGGGGAGCAGTACTTC	CASSSSAGGPGEQYF
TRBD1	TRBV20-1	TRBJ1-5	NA	TGCAGTGCTACAGAGATGGGACAGGGCTTTTCGAATCAGCCCCAGCATTTT	CSATEMGQGFSNQPQHF
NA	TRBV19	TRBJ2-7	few	TGTGCCAGTAGTGACTCAGGGGCCGCTAGGGTCTACGAGCAGTACTTC	CASSDSGAARVYEQYF
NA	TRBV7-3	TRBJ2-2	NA	TGTGCCAGCAGCCCCAGAGACACATACACCGGGGAGCTGTTTTTT	CASSPRDTYTGELFF
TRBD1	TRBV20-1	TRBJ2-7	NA	TGCAGTGCCCTCCGGACAGGGTTGAGCGAGCAGTACTTC	CSALRTGLSEQYF
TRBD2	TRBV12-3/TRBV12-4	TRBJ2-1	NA	TGTGCCAGCAGTGCCCGACTAGCGGGAGCGTACAATGAGCAGTTCTTC	CASSARLAGAYNEQFF
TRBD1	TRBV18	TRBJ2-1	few	TGTGCCAGCTCACCTCAGACAGGGGAGGTGCGTGAGCAGTTCTTC	CASSPQTGEVREQFF
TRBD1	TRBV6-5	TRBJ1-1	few	TGTGCCAGCAGTTACACCCGGACAGGGGGATCTTTCTTT	CASSYTRTGGSFF
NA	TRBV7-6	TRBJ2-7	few	TGTGCCAGCAGCCAAAATGAGGGTTACGAGCAGTACTTC	CASSQNEGYEQYF
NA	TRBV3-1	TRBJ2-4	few	TGTGCCAGCAAGAACACAGGGGAGGGGACGAACATTCAGTACTTC	CASKNTGEGTNIQYF
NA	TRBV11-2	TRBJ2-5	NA	TGTGCCAGCAGCTTACTCGGGGGGCGCCCAGAGACCCAGTACTTC	CASSLLGGRPETQYF
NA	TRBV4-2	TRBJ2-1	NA	TGTGTCAGCAGCCCGGACAGAAATGAGCAGTTCTTC	CVSSPDRNEQFF